This passage covers 3 T cell receptor beta chains from one sample sequenced in a study of blood T cell repertoires in COVID-19. Repertoires were generated with immunoSEQ multiplex PCR, while TCRdb's copy carries only in-frame clones and drops some. Of roughly 320,000 clones listed, roughly nine tenths are singletons. Sequencing input: peripheral blood. Source of these receptors: a woman aged 25 to 39 with COVID-19, enrolled during active disease.

The J gene is TRBJ2-5, the V gene TRBV7-9; D is possibly TRBD1 (6 bases). The CDR3 has 14 residues. CDR1 is SEHNR, CDR2 FQNEAQ, per germline (reference sequence). Trimming removed 5 bases from V and 5 bases from J, with 15 bases in between. Written as DNA, the CDR3 is TGTGCCAGCAGCCAGCGTGGGGGCGGGGAGACCCAGTACTTC. It yields the protein CASSQRGGGETQYF.

This rearrangement joins TRBV6-1 to TRBJ2-3; the match to TRBD2 covers 9 bases. The CDR3 spans 18 residues. Germline values: CDR1 MNHNS, CDR2 SASEGT. Losses at the gene ends were 2 bases for V and 1 base for J; bases not matched to a gene: 10. DNA of the CDR3: TGTGCCAGCAGTGAACGGCGGGGGGGAGGAGGAGGCACAGATACGCAGTATTTT. Translation gives CASSERRGGGGGTDTQYF.

The chain couples TRBV9 to TRBJ2-1, with 15 positions matching TRBD2. The ends lost 3 bases at V and 10 bases at J; junction bases unmatched: 5. The germline gives CDR1 SGDLS, CDR2 YYNGEE. The CDR3 runs to 15 residues. CDR3 region: CASSGTSGGATEQFF. In DNA, the CDR3 is TGTGCCAGCAGCGGGACTAGCGGGGGGGCTACCGAGCAGTTCTTC. The whole variable domain, filled in from reference TRBV9 and TRBJ2-1, reads DSGVTQTPKHLITATGQRVTLRCSPRSGDLSVYWYQQSLDQGLQFLIQYYNGEERAKGNILERFSAQQFPDLHSELNLSSLELGDSALYFCASSGTSGGATEQFFGPGTRLTVL.